This entry features one T cell receptor beta chain sequence. This clonotype was detected a few times. Its antigen is still unknown. Base quality data are lacking; no much larger clone is found one base away. The data belong to a study of T cell repertoires in cytomegalovirus infection (dated by TCRdb to between 2017 and 2020). About the study as a whole: Peptide stimulations targeted recently identified HLA-C-restricted CMV epitopes, whose presentation resists viral immunomodulation, together with well-studied HLA-B-restricted epitopes. The HLA type of each donor mattered for the analysis, because public TCR beta signatures pointed to carriage of CMV infection along with the matching HLA type. The full study reports these points: In both this cohort and an independent roughly 400-donor cohort, the cumulative frequency of public TCR beta family members distinguished carriers of CMV infection plus the relevant HLA type. The ex vivo response was dominated by HLA-C-restricted CMV-specific TCR beta clonotypes, and the single most frequent clonotype in two of eight donors was supplied by these HLA-C-restricted clonotypes.

The sample's treatment or condition label is to be understood as: in vitro stimulation with specific CMV peptide epitopes to enrich CMV-specific T cells. Sequenced using an Illumina HiSeq 1500. The public reads were run again by TCRdb, first through fastp at Q25 and then through MiXCR, and only productive beta chains were kept. Identical CDR3 protein sequences are pooled into one entry, listed with their most common genes and DNA. Present in this sample are about 20,000 distinct CDR3 sequences, around 43% of which were seen just once. Roughly 94% of the sample rests with the top ten. The CDR3, from cysteine to phenylalanine, totals 16 residues. Only the CDR3 DNA is retained, 48 bases long and in frame from the first base. V loses 0 bases, J loses 4 bases, and the germline ends lie 15 bases apart. The germline V gene (reference sequence) specifies SEHNR as CDR1 and FQNEAQ as CDR2.

The V and J genes are TRBV7-9 and TRBJ1-2; no D gene call is confident. The source material was CD8+ T cells from cultured PBMCs, sampled from culture after CMV antigen stimulation. The receptor comes from a human donor in good health (CMV status not recorded). Some clones in this sample may be carry-over from other donors' samples. The CDR3 loop reads CASSLASWAITYGYTF. At the DNA level, the sequence is TGTGCCAGCAGCTTAGCCTCGTGGGCAATAACCTATGGCTACACCTTC.